This T cell receptor (beta chain) was observed in a study of persistence of HIV-infected CD4 T cells. Cells were stimulated nonspecifically with anti-CD3/anti-CD28 magnetic beads. Sorting selected CD4+ T cells upregulating both CD40 ligand and CD69. Donors had undetectable plasma HIV-1 RNA, under 50 copies/mL, for 4+ years. Trimming took off 5 bases at V and 0 bases at J, with 8 bases between the two ends. The germline V gene has CDR1 SGHRS and CDR2 YFSETQ. The CDR3 is made up of 13 amino acids. The libraries were made with immunoSEQ version 4 in survey mode. Using immunoSEQ multiplex PCR, the repertoire was profiled, and TCRdb retains in-frame clones only, with some absent. The profile shows some 45,000 clones, about 88% of them singletons. Notes on this clone: Its antigen is still unknown.

The source material was CD4+ T cells sorted from PBMCs after roughly 17-hour stimulation, sampled from a patient who received antiretroviral therapy. V gene TRBV5-1 combines with J gene TRBJ1-1, with unresolved D. The receptor was derived from an adult woman with HIV who was CMV-seropositive. The CDR3 is CASRGLLNTEAFF. CDR3 sequence (DNA): TGCGCCAGCAGAGGACTGCTGAACACTGAAGCTTTCTTT.